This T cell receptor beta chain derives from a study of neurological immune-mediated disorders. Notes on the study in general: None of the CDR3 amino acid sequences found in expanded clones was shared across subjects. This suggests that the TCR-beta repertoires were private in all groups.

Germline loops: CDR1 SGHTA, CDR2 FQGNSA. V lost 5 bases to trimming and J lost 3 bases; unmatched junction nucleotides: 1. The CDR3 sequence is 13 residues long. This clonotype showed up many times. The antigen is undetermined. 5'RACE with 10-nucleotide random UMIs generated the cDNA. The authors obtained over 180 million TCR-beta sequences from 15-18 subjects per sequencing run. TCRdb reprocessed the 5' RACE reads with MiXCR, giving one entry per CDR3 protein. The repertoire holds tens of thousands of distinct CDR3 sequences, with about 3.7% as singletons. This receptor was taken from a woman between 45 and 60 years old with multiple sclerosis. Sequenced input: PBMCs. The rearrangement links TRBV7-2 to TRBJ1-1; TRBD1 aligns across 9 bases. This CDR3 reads CASSRTGDTEAFF. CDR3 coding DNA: TGTGCCAGCAGCCGGACAGGGGACACTGAAGCTTTCTTT. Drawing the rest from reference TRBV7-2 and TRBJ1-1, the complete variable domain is GAGVSQSPSNKVTEKGKDVELRCDPISGHTALYWYRQSLGQGLEFLIYFQGNSAPDKSGLPSDRFSAERTGGSVSTLTIQRTQQEDSAVYLCASSRTGDTEAFFGQGTRLTVV.